A selection of T cell receptor beta chains follows, all from one sample in a study of identical twins. TCRdb recomputed calls from the 5' RACE reads with MiXCR, one row per CDR3 protein. Of about 1.7 million distinct CDR3 sequences listed, about 31% are singletons. The specimen sequenced was cord blood. The receptor set was obtained from a newborn girl in good health. Each CDR3 is given with its conserved first and last residue. A D gene is named only where the DNA matches it firmly. Expanded clones get a size class; other rows say once, few or many, or leave the size out.

-,-,TRBJ1-4,TRBV5-6,TGTGCCAGCAGCTCGCAGCCTGCAACTAATGAAAAACTGTTTTTT,CASSSQPATNEKLFF
-,-,TRBJ1-5,TRBV20-1,TGCAGTGCTAGAGGCGGACAAGTTAGCAATCAGCCCCAGCATTTT,CSARGGQVSNQPQHF
-,-,TRBJ1-6,TRBV20-1,TGCAGTGCTAGAGGGAAACACTCACCCCTCCACTTT,CSARGKHSPLHF
TRBD1,-,TRBJ2-7,TRBV20-1,TGCAGTGCCGTAGGGACAGGGACCTACGAGCAGTACTTC,CSAVGTGTYEQYF
-,many,TRBJ1-4,TRBV10-3,TGTGCCATCAGTGGGACAGCTAATGAAAAACTGTTTTTT,CAISGTANEKLFF
TRBD1,few,TRBJ1-6,TRBV20-1,TGCAGTGCTTACTGGACAGGGGGCCTTAGCTCCTATAATTCACCCCTCCACTTT,CSAYWTGGLSSYNSPLHF
-,-,TRBJ1-2,TRBV29-1,TGCAGCGCTGAAGATCGACCTTGGGATGGCTACACCTTC,CSAEDRPWDGYTF
TRBD1,-,TRBJ2-7,TRBV11-2,TGTGCCAGCAGCTTAGATTTTGGACAGGGGAAAACCTACGAGCAGTACTTC,CASSLDFGQGKTYEQYF
TRBD2,few,TRBJ2-1,TRBV28,TGTGCCAGCAGTTCCATGGCGGGAGGCCACTCCTACAATGAGCAGTTCTTC,CASSSMAGGHSYNEQFF
TRBD1,few,TRBJ1-2,TRBV24-1,TGTGCCACCAGTGAACGGACAGGGACAGGCTACACCTTC,CATSERTGTGYTF